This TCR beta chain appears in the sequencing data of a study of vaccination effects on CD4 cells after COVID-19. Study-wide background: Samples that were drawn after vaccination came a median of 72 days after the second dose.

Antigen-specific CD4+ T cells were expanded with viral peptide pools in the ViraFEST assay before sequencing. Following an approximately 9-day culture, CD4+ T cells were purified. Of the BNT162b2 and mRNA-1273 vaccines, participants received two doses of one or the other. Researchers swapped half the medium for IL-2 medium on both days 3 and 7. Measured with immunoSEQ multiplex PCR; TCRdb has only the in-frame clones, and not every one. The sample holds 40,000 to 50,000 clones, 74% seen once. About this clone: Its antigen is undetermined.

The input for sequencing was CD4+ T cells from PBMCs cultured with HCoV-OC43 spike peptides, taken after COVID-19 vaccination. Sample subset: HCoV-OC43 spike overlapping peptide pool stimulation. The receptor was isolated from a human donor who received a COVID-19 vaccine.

The CDR3 reads CASSQGAGGALETQYF. The CDR3 coding sequence is TGCGCCAGCAGCCAAGGGGCCGGGGGGGCCTTGGAGACCCAGTACTTC. This sequence joins TRBV4-1 and TRBJ2-5; the match to TRBD2 covers 8 bases. The ends lost 1 base at V and 5 bases at J; junction bases unmatched: 9. The CDR3 runs 16 residues. Germline-derived CDR1 and CDR2 are MGHRA and YSYEKL.